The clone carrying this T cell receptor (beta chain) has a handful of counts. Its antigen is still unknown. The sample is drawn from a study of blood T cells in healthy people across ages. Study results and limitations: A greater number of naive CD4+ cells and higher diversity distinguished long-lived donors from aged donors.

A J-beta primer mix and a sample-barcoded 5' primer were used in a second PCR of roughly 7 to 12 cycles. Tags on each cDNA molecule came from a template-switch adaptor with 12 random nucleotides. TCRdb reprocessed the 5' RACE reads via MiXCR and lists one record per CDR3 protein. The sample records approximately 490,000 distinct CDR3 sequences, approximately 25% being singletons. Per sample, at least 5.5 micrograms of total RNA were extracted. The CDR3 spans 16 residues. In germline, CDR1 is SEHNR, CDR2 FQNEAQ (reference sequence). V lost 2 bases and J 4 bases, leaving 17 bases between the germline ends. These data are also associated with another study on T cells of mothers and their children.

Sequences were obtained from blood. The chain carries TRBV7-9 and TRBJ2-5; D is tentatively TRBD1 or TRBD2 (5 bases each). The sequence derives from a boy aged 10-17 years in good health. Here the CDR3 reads CASSLWSGMEAETQYF. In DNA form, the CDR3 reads TGTGCCAGCAGCTTATGGTCAGGGATGGAGGCAGAGACCCAGTACTTC.